This is a list of T cell receptor beta chains from one sample in a study of T cell responses to AZD1222 COVID-19 vaccine. TCRdb keeps only in-frame clones here, not all; method: immunoSEQ multiplex PCR. This sample has more than 85,000 clones; about 90% occur once, and the top ten carry roughly 6.9%. The sample here was peripheral blood, taken on day 0 of AZD1222 vaccination. The receptors derive from an adult in good health. CDR3s include the opening cysteine and the closing phenylalanine or tryptophan. Fields, in order: clone size, V gene, J gene, D gene, CDR3 DNA, CDR3 protein. The D gene is left open where the match is weak. The size of a clone is reported for some rows only, either as once, few or many, or as a class for expanded clones.

clone_size: NA
v_call: TRBV28
j_call: TRBJ1-3
d_call: TRBD1
cdr3_nt: TGTGCCAGCAGTTTAGCGACAGGGTGGAACACCATATATTTT
cdr3_aa: CASSLATGWNTIYF

clone_size: few
v_call: TRBV19
j_call: TRBJ1-5
d_call: NA
cdr3_nt: TGTGCCAGTAGAAAGGACAGCGGCAATCAGCCCCAGCATTTT
cdr3_aa: CASRKDSGNQPQHF

clone_size: NA
v_call: TRBV29-1
j_call: TRBJ2-3
d_call: NA
cdr3_nt: TGCAGCGTTGATCCCGTACGTAGCACAGATACGCAGTATTTT
cdr3_aa: CSVDPVRSTDTQYF

clone_size: NA
v_call: TRBV27
j_call: TRBJ2-1
d_call: TRBD2
cdr3_nt: TGTGCCAGCAGTTTAATTGCCCTGATAGCGGGGTACAATGAGCAGTTCTTC
cdr3_aa: CASSLIALIAGYNEQFF

clone_size: NA
v_call: TRBV7-9
j_call: TRBJ2-7
d_call: NA
cdr3_nt: TGTGCCAGCAGCTTAAGCACAGGGAAATACGAGGAGCAGTACTTC
cdr3_aa: CASSLSTGKYEEQYF

clone_size: NA
v_call: TRBV9
j_call: TRBJ1-4
d_call: NA
cdr3_nt: TGTGCCAGCAGCGTACGGCAGGGATATATGTCTAATGAAAAACTGTTTTTT
cdr3_aa: CASSVRQGYMSNEKLFF

clone_size: NA
v_call: TRBV6-2/TRBV6-3
j_call: TRBJ2-3
d_call: TRBD2
cdr3_nt: TGTGCCAGCAGTTACCGGAGCGGGGGGACAGATACGCAGTATTTT
cdr3_aa: CASSYRSGGTDTQYF

clone_size: NA
v_call: TRBV29-1
j_call: TRBJ2-1
d_call: NA
cdr3_nt: TGCAGCGTGTTTGAGTCAGGCTCCTACAATGAGCAGTTCTTC
cdr3_aa: CSVFESGSYNEQFF

clone_size: NA
v_call: TRBV5-1
j_call: TRBJ2-7
d_call: NA
cdr3_nt: TGCGCCAGCAGCTCCGGTTTGTACGAGCAGTACTTC
cdr3_aa: CASSSGLYEQYF

clone_size: NA
v_call: TRBV7-2
j_call: TRBJ1-3
d_call: NA
cdr3_nt: TGTGCCAGCAGCTTAGCCGGCTCTGGAAACACCATATATTTT
cdr3_aa: CASSLAGSGNTIYF

clone_size: NA
v_call: TRBV7-9
j_call: TRBJ1-3
d_call: NA
cdr3_nt: TGTGCCAGCAGCGCGGGGCTTAACACCATATATTTT
cdr3_aa: CASSAGLNTIYF

clone_size: once
v_call: TRBV2
j_call: TRBJ1-1
d_call: TRBD1
cdr3_nt: TGTGCCAGCACCGCCCGACAGGGGAGCACTGAAGCTTTCTTT
cdr3_aa: CASTARQGSTEAFF

clone_size: NA
v_call: TRBV6-6
j_call: TRBJ1-2
d_call: NA
cdr3_nt: TGTGCCAGCAGTGGGCCGGGACTCTCCTATGGCTACACCTTC
cdr3_aa: CASSGPGLSYGYTF

clone_size: NA
v_call: TRBV7-2
j_call: TRBJ2-7
d_call: NA
cdr3_nt: TGTGCCAGCAGCTTAGCGCAAGGGGGGGGTCTTAACGAGCAGTACTTC
cdr3_aa: CASSLAQGGGLNEQYF

clone_size: few
v_call: TRBV4-3
j_call: TRBJ1-2
d_call: NA
cdr3_nt: TGCGCCAGCAGCCATCCCGGGACAAGCCTTTATGGCTACACCTTC
cdr3_aa: CASSHPGTSLYGYTF

clone_size: NA
v_call: TRBV2
j_call: TRBJ2-1
d_call: NA
cdr3_nt: TGTGCCAGCACCGAGGCTATGTTAACCTACAATGAGCAGTTCTTC
cdr3_aa: CASTEAMLTYNEQFF

clone_size: NA
v_call: TRBV11-2
j_call: TRBJ1-2
d_call: NA
cdr3_nt: TGTGCCAGCAGCTTAGGGGAAGATGGCTACACCTTC
cdr3_aa: CASSLGEDGYTF

clone_size: NA
v_call: TRBV5-4
j_call: TRBJ2-7
d_call: TRBD2
cdr3_nt: TGTGCCAGCAGCGGGACTAGCGGGATTAACGAGCAGTACTTC
cdr3_aa: CASSGTSGINEQYF

clone_size: NA
v_call: TRBV4-2
j_call: TRBJ1-5
d_call: NA
cdr3_nt: TGTGCCAGCAGCCAAGGGTTACAGATTAGCAATCAGCCCCAGCATTTT
cdr3_aa: CASSQGLQISNQPQHF

clone_size: NA
v_call: TRBV3-1/TRBV3-2
j_call: TRBJ2-1
d_call: NA
cdr3_nt: TGTGCCAGCAGCCAAGACGGGCTAGAGCAGTTCTTC
cdr3_aa: CASSQDGLEQFF

clone_size: NA
v_call: TRBV6-5
j_call: TRBJ1-2
d_call: NA
cdr3_nt: TGTGCCAGCAGGGAGTATGGCTACACCTTC
cdr3_aa: CASREYGYTF

clone_size: NA
v_call: TRBV10-3
j_call: TRBJ2-7
d_call: NA
cdr3_nt: TGTGCCATCAGGAAAACAGGGTTCCAATACGAGCAGTACTTC
cdr3_aa: CAIRKTGFQYEQYF

clone_size: NA
v_call: TRBV6-4
j_call: TRBJ1-2
d_call: TRBD1
cdr3_nt: TGTGCCAGCAGTGACTCTCCCGACAGGGTGGGAGGCTACACCTTC
cdr3_aa: CASSDSPDRVGGYTF

clone_size: NA
v_call: TRBV7-9
j_call: TRBJ1-1
d_call: TRBD1
cdr3_nt: TGTGCCAGCAGCTTAGCACAGGGGAGCACTGAAGCTTTCTTT
cdr3_aa: CASSLAQGSTEAFF

clone_size: NA
v_call: TRBV7-9
j_call: TRBJ1-6
d_call: TRBD1
cdr3_nt: TGTGCCAGCAGCACAGTGACAGGGGTTAAGAATTCACCCCTCCACTTT
cdr3_aa: CASSTVTGVKNSPLHF

clone_size: NA
v_call: TRBV3-1/TRBV3-2
j_call: TRBJ1-4
d_call: TRBD1
cdr3_nt: TGTGCCAGCAGGCAGGGGGAGGGTAATGAAAAACTGTTTTTT
cdr3_aa: CASRQGEGNEKLFF

clone_size: once
v_call: TRBV5-4
j_call: TRBJ1-3
d_call: NA
cdr3_nt: TGTGCCAGCAGCTTGGGGGAAGGGACCGTCTCTGGAAACACCATATATTTT
cdr3_aa: CASSLGEGTVSGNTIYF

clone_size: NA
v_call: TRBV5-1
j_call: TRBJ2-6
d_call: NA
cdr3_nt: TGCGCCAGCACCCCACGGGCCCCCTCTGGGGCCAACGTCCTGACTTTC
cdr3_aa: CASTPRAPSGANVLTF

clone_size: NA
v_call: TRBV11-2
j_call: TRBJ2-2
d_call: NA
cdr3_nt: TGTGCCAGCAGCTTAGCGGCAGACTATCGAATCACCGGGGAGCTGTTTTTT
cdr3_aa: CASSLAADYRITGELFF

clone_size: NA
v_call: TRBV3-1/TRBV3-2
j_call: TRBJ1-5
d_call: NA
cdr3_nt: TGTGCCAGCAGCCAAGGGGGGACAAGGAATCAGCCCCAGCATTTT
cdr3_aa: CASSQGGTRNQPQHF

clone_size: once
v_call: TRBV9
j_call: TRBJ1-6
d_call: NA
cdr3_nt: TGTGCCAGCAGCGACCCGGGACACCTCCACTTT
cdr3_aa: CASSDPGHLHF

clone_size: NA
v_call: TRBV6-4
j_call: TRBJ2-3
d_call: NA
cdr3_nt: TGTGCCAGCAGTCAGGGGACCTCCACAGATACGCAGTATTTT
cdr3_aa: CASSQGTSTDTQYF

clone_size: NA
v_call: TRBV15
j_call: TRBJ2-1
d_call: NA
cdr3_nt: TGTGCCACCAGCAGAGTACTTAACAATGAGCAGTTCTTC
cdr3_aa: CATSRVLNNEQFF

clone_size: NA
v_call: TRBV6-5
j_call: TRBJ1-1
d_call: NA
cdr3_nt: TGTGCCAGCAGTTTCAAGGGACTGATGAACACTGAAGCTTTCTTT
cdr3_aa: CASSFKGLMNTEAFF

clone_size: few
v_call: TRBV19
j_call: TRBJ1-6
d_call: NA
cdr3_nt: TGTGCCAGCACGAAGACCCTCGGTAATTCACCCCTCCACTTT
cdr3_aa: CASTKTLGNSPLHF

clone_size: once
v_call: TRBV29-1
j_call: TRBJ2-1
d_call: NA
cdr3_nt: TGCAGCGTCTCCGGGACACGTACCTACAATGAGCAGTTCTTC
cdr3_aa: CSVSGTRTYNEQFF

clone_size: NA
v_call: TRBV4-2
j_call: TRBJ1-1
d_call: NA
cdr3_nt: TGTGCCAGCAGCCAAGCCTTGGGGGGGAACACTGAAGCTTTCTTT
cdr3_aa: CASSQALGGNTEAFF